Here is one T cell receptor (beta chain) with its context. The data are from a study of intratumoral heterogeneity in liver cancer. Repertoires were generated with immunoSEQ multiplex PCR, while TCRdb's copy carries only in-frame clones and drops some. Of more than 3,000 clones detected, about half appear once; the ten largest clones hold about 26%. The germline V gene encodes CDR1 SGHDN and CDR2 FVKESK. The CDR3 consists of 13 residues. Trimming took 1 base from V and 7 from J, leaving 10 bases between them. Multiple geographically separated regions of the hepatocellular carcinoma nodule were sampled separately.

The rearrangement links TRBV14 to TRBJ1-2, with D tentatively TRBD1 (6 bases). The sequencing here drew on tumor tissue, taken before any cancer treatment. The sequence came from a man aged 70 or older with hepatocellular carcinoma. CDR3 residues: CASSQGGGAGYTF. The CDR3, as DNA: TGTGCCAGCAGCCAAGGAGGGGGGGCTGGCTACACCTTC.